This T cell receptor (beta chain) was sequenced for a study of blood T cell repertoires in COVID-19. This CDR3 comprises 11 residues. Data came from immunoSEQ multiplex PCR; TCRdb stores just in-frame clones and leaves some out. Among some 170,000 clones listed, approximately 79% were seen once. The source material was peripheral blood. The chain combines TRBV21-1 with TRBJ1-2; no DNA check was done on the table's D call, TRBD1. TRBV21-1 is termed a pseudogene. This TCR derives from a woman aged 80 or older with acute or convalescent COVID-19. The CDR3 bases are TGTGCCAGCAGCTTCCACAATGGCTACACCTTC. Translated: CASSFHNGYTF.